The sequence of this T cell receptor beta chain was determined in a study of vaccination and CD4 T cells after COVID-19. Specified treatment: roughly 10-day PBMC culture with coronavirus spike peptide pools or control peptides (ViraFEST assay). After expanding antigen-specific T cells with peptide pools, ViraFEST sequenced their TCRs. This clonotype was seen a few times. The antigen is undetermined. V shed 4 bases and J 0 bases; nucleotides not matched to a gene: 6. CDR3 length equals 15 residues. Germline lookup yields CDR1 MNHEY and CDR2 SVGEGT. The Oncomine TCR Beta short-read assay was applied to DNA of cultured CD4+ T cells. TCRdb re-called the PCR reads with MiXCR, one entry per CDR3 protein. In the table there are more than 12,000 distinct CDR3 sequences, more than 45% of which are singletons.

The receptor was isolated from a human donor who had recovered from COVID-19. Sequenced: CD4+ T cells from blood, cultured in vitro. The gene calls are TRBV6-2 or TRBV6-3 and TRBJ2-7; 7 bases fit TRBD1. This chain's CDR3 is CASSSPGTVSYEQYF. The CDR3, as DNA: TGTGCCAGCAGTTCTCCCGGGACAGTCTCCTACGAGCAGTACTTC.